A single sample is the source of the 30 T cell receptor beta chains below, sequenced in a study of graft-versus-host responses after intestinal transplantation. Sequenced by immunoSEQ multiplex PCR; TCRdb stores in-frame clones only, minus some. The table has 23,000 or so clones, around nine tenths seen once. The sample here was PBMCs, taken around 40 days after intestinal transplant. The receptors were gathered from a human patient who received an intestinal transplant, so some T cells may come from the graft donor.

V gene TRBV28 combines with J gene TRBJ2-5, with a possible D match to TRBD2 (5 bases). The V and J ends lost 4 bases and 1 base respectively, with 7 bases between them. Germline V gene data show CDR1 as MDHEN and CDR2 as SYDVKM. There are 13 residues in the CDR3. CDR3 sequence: CASSSGVQETQYF. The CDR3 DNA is TGTGCCAGCAGTTCCGGGGTCCAAGAGACCCAGTACTTC.

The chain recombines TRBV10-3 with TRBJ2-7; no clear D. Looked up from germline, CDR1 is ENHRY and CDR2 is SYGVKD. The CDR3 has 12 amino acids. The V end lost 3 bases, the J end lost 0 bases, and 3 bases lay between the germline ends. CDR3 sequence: CAISDFSYEQYF. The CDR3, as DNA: TGTGCCATCAGTGATTTCTCCTACGAGCAGTACTTC.

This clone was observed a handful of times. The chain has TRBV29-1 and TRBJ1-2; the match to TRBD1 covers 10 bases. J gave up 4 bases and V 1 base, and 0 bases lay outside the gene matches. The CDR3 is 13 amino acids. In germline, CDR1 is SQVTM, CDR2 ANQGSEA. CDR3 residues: CSVEGTGGYGYTF. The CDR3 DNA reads TGCAGCGTTGAAGGGACAGGGGGCTATGGCTACACCTTC.

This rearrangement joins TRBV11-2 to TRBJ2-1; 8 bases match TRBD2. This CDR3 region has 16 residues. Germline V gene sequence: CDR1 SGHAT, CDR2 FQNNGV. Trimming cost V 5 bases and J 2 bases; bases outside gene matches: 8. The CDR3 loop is CASSPPGLATYNEQFF. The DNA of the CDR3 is TGTGCCAGCAGCCCGCCCGGACTAGCAACCTACAATGAGCAGTTCTTC.

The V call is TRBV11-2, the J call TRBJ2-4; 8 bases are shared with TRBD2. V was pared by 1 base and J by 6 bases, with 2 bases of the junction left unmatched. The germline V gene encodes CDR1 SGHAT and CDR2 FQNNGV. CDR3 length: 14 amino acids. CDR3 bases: TGTGCCAGCAGCTTAGCGGCGGGAGGAAACATTCAGTACTTC. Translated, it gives CASSLAAGGNIQYF.

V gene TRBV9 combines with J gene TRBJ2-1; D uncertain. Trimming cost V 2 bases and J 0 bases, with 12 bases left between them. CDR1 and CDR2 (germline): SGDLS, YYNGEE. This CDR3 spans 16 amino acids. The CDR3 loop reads CASSVQLTTSYNEQFF. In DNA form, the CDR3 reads TGTGCCAGCAGCGTTCAGTTAACAACCTCCTACAATGAGCAGTTCTTC.

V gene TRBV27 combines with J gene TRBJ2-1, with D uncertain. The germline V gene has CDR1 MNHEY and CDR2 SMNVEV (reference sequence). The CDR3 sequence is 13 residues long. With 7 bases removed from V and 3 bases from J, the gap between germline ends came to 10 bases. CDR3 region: CASIGWGYNEQFF. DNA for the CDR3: TGTGCCAGCATAGGGTGGGGCTACAATGAGCAGTTCTTC.

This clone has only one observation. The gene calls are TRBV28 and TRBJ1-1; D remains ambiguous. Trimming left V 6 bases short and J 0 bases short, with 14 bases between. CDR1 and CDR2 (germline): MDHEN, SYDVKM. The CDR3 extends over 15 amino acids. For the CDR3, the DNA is TGTGCCAGCAGACCCTGGACTGCGATGAACACTGAAGCTTTCTTT. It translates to CASRPWTAMNTEAFF.

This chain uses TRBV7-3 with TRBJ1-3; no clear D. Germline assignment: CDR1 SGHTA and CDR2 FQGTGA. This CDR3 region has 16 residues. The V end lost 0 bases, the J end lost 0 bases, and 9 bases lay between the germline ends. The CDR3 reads CASSLTGGISGNTIYF. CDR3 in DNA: TGTGCCAGCAGCTTAACCGGTGGCATCTCTGGAAACACCATATATTTT.

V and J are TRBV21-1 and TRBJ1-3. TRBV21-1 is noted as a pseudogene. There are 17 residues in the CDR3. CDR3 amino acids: CASRGKLLQHARNTIYF. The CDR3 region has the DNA TGTGCCAGCAGAGGTAAATTGCTACAACACGCACGAAACACCATATATTTT.

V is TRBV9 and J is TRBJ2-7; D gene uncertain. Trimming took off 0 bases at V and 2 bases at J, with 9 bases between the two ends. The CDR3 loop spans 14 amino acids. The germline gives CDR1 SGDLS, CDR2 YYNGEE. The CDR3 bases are TGTGCCAGCAGCGTAGGTTCGGGTCCCTACGAGCAGTACTTC. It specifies CASSVGSGPYEQYF.

The DNA for the CDR3 is TGTGCCAGTACCTCTATCTTCGTGGGTAATGAAAAACTGTTTTTT. It codes for CASTSIFVGNEKLFF. The chain carries TRBV19 and TRBJ1-4; no definite D call. Trimming stripped 7 bases from V and 4 bases from J, with 16 bases between. The CDR3 loop spans 15 amino acids. Germline lookup yields CDR1 LNHDA and CDR2 SQIVND (reference sequence).

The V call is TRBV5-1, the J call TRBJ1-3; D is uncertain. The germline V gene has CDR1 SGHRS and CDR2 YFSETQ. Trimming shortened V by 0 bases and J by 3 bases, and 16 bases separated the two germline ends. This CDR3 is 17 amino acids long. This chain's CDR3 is CASSLGLGMSGGNTIYF. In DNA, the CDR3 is TGCGCCAGCAGCTTGGGCCTGGGAATGTCTGGTGGAAACACCATATATTTT.

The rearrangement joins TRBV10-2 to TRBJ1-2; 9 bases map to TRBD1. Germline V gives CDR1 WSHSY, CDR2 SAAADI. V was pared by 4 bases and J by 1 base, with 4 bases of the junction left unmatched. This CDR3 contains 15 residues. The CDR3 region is CASSGDRVNNYGYTF. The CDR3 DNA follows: TGCGCCAGCAGTGGGGACAGGGTGAATAACTATGGCTACACCTTC.

In DNA form, the CDR3 reads TGTGCCAGCTCACCACCGTTCAGATACAATGAGCAGTTCTTC. This codes for CASSPPFRYNEQFF. V usage is TRBV18 and J usage is TRBJ2-1; D gene ambiguous. The V end was cut by 0 bases, the J end by 4 bases, with 7 bases between. The germline CDR1 and CDR2 sequences are KGHSH and LQKENI. The CDR3 sequence is 14 residues long.

CDR3 loop: CASSLDSSGANVLTF. CDR3 nucleotides: TGTGCCAGCAGCTTAGACAGCTCTGGGGCCAACGTCCTGACTTTC. The chain carries TRBV11-2 and TRBJ2-6; D not certain. V gave up 0 bases and J gave up 0 bases, with 3 bases separating them. Germline assignment: CDR1 SGHAT and CDR2 FQNNGV. The CDR3 totals 15 residues.

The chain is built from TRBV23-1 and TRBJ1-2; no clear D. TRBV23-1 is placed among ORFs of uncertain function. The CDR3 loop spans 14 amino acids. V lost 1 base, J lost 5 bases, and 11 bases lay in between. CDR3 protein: CASSQLKGRYGYTF. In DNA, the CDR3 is TGCGCCAGCAGTCAATTAAAAGGTCGTTATGGCTACACCTTC.

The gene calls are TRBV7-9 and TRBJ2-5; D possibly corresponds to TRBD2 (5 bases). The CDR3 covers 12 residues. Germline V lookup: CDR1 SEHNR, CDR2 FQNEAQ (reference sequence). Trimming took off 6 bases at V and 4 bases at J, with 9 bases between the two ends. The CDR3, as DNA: TGTGCCAGCAGTGCCCGGGGAGAGACCCAGTACTTC. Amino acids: CASSARGETQYF.

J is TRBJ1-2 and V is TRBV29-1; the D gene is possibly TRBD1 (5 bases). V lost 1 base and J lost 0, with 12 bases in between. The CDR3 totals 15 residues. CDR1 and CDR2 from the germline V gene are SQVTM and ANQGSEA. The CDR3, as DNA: TGCAGCGTTGAAGTCGGGGCAGGAGCTAACTATGGCTACACCTTC. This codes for CSVEVGAGANYGYTF. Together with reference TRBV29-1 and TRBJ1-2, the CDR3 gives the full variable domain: SAVISQKPSRDICQRGTSLTIQCQVDSQVTMMFWYRQQPGQSLTLIATANQGSEATYESGFVIDKFPISRPNLTFSTLTVSNMSPEDSSIYLCSVEVGAGANYGYTFGSGTRLTVV.

The CDR3 protein is CASSLAGGLGNTIYF. The CDR3 DNA is TGCGCCAGCAGCTTGGCGGGGGGATTAGGAAACACCATATATTTT. This chain connects TRBV5-1 to TRBJ1-3; D possibly corresponds to TRBD1 (5 bases). V was trimmed by 0 bases and J by 4 bases, leaving 11 bases between them. CDR3 length equals 15 residues. Looked up from germline, CDR1 is SGHRS and CDR2 is YFSETQ. The whole variable domain, filled in from reference TRBV5-1 and TRBJ1-3, reads KAGVTQTPRYLIKTRGQQVTLSCSPISGHRSVSWYQQTPGQGLQFLFEYFSETQRNKGNFPGRFSGRQFSNSRSEMNVSTLELGDSALYLCASSLAGGLGNTIYFGEGSWLTVV.

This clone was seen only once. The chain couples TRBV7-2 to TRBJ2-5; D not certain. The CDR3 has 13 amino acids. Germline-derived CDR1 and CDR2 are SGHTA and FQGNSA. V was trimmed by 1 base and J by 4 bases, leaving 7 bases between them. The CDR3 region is CASSLGRRETQYF. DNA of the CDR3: TGTGCCAGCAGCTTAGGGCGCAGAGAGACCCAGTACTTC.

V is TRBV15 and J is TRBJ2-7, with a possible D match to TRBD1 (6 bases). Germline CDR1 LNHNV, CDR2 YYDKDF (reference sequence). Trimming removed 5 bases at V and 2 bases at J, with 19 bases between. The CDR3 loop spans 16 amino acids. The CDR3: CATSASRDKDPYEQYF. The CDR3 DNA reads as TGTGCCACCAGCGCCTCCCGGGACAAAGACCCCTACGAGCAGTACTTC.

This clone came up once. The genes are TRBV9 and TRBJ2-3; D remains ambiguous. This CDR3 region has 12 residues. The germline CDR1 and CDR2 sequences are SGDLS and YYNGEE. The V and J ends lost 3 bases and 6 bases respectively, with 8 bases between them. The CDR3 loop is CASSDRVDTQYF. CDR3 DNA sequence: TGTGCCAGCAGCGACCGAGTGGATACGCAGTATTTT.

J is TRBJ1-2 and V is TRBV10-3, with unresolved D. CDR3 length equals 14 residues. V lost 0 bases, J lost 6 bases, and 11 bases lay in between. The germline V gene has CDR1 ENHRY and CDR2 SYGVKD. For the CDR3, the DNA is TGTGCCATCAGTGAGTCAATTATGGAGGATGGCTACACCTTC. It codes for CAISESIMEDGYTF.

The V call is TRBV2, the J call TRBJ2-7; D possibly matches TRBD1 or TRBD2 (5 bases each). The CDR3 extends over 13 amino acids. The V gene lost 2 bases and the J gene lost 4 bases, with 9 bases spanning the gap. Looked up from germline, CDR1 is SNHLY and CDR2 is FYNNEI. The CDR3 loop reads CASSEPGPYEQYF. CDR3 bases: TGTGCCAGCAGTGAACCGGGACCATACGAGCAGTACTTC.

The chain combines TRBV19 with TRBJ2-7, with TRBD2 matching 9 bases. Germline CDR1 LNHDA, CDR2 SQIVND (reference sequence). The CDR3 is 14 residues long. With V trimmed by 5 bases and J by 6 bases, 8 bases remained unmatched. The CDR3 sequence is CASSPASGTLEQYF. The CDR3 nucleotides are TGTGCCAGTAGTCCGGCTAGCGGGACTCTCGAGCAGTACTTC.

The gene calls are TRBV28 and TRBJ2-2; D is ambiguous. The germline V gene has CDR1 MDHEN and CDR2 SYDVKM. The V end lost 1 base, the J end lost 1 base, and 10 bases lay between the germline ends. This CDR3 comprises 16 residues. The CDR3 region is CASSLYKILNTGELFF. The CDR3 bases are TGTGCCAGCAGTTTATATAAAATACTGAACACCGGGGAGCTGTTTTTT.

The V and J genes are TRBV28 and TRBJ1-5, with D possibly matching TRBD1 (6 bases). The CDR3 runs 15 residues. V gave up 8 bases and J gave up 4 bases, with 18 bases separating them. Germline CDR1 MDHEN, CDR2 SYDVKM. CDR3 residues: CASLTTGSWNQPQHF. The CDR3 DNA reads TGTGCCAGCCTTACGACAGGCTCCTGGAATCAGCCCCAGCATTTT.

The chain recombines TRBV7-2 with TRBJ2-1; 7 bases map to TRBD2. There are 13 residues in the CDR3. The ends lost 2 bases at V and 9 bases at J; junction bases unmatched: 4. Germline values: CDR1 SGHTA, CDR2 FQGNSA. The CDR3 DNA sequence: TGTGCCAGCAGCTTAAATGGGAGGGGTGAGCAGTTCTTC. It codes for CASSLNGRGEQFF.

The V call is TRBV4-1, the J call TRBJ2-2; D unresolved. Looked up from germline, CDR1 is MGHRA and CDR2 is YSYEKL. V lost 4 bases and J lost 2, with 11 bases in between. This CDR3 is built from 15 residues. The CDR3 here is CASSPSGRNTGELFF. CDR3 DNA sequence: TGCGCCAGCAGCCCGTCGGGCAGAAACACCGGGGAGCTGTTTTTT.